This T cell receptor (beta chain) was documented in a study of graft-versus-host responses after intestinal transplantation. Looking at the study overall: Induction using anti-thymocyte globulin, followed by tacrolimus and steroids for two to three years, was given to all recipients. General study results and limits: Investigators detected GvH clones in recipient marrow, with some emerging earlier in ileum or blood. Allografts carried high graft-versus-host to host-versus-graft clonal ratios in patients having graft-donor T cell macrochimerism. Peak levels of circulating GvH clones tracked with early post-transplant HvG declines.

On this clone: Its antigen is not identified.

Clones were read by immunoSEQ multiplex PCR, and TCRdb kept only the in-frame ones, dropping some. The sample shows tens of thousands of clones, about 89% of them seen only once. CDR1 MDHEN and CDR2 SYDVKM come from the germline V gene. Trimming removed 4 bases from V and 8 bases from J; junction bases left unmatched: 2. This CDR3 comprises 13 residues. The sequence was collected from a human patient who received an intestinal transplant, so some T cells may come from the graft donor. Material: PBMCs, obtained roughly 300 days after intestinal transplant. The chain is built from TRBV28 and TRBJ2-1, with 10 positions matching TRBD2. DNA for the CDR3: TGTGCCAGCAGTTCCGGGACTAGCGATGAGCAGTTCTTC. Its protein product is CASSSGTSDEQFF.